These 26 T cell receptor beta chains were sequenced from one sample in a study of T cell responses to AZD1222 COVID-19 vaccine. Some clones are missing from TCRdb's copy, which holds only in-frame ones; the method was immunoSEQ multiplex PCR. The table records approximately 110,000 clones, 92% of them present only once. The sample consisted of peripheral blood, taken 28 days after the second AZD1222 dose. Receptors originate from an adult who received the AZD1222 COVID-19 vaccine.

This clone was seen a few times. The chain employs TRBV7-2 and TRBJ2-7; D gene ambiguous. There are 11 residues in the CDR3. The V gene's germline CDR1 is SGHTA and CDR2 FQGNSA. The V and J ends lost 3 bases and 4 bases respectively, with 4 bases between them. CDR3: CASSFQYEQYF. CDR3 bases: TGTGCCAGCAGCTTCCAGTACGAGCAGTACTTC.

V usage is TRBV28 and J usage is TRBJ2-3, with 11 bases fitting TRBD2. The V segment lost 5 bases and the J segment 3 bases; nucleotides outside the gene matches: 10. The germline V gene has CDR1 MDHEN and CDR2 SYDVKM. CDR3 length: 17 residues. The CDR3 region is CASSPQSLAGDTDTQYF. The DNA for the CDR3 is TGTGCCAGCAGTCCCCAGTCACTAGCGGGAGATACAGATACGCAGTATTTT.

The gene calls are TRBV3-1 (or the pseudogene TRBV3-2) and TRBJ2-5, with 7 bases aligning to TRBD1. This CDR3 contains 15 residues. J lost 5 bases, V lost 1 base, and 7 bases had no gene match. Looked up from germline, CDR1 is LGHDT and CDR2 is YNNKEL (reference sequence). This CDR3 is CASSQVPQGVETQYF. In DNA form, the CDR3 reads TGTGCCAGCAGCCAAGTACCCCAGGGGGTGGAGACCCAGTACTTC.

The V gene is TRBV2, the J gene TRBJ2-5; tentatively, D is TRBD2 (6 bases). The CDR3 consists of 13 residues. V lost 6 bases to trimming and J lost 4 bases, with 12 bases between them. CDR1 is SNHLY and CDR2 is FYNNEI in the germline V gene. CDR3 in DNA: TGTGCCAGCAGGCCGACTAGTCCAGAGACCCAGTACTTC. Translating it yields CASRPTSPETQYF. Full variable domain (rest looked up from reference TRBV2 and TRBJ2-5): EPEVTQTPSHQVTQMGQEVILRCVPISNHLYFYWYRQILGQKVEFLVSFYNNEISEKSEIFDDQFSVERPDGSNFTLKIRSTKLEDSAMYFCASRPTSPETQYFGPGTRLLVL.

The CDR3, as DNA: TGTGCCAGCAGCCCCTCGGGGAGAGGTACGACTAGCGGGTTTCAGTTCTTC. Its protein is CASSPSGRGTTSGFQFF. The chain is built from TRBV28 and TRBJ2-1, with 10 bases matching TRBD2. The V gene end was trimmed by 6 bases and the J gene end by 13 bases; junction bases not matched to a gene: 21. Germline V lookup: CDR1 MDHEN, CDR2 SYDVKM. This CDR3 is 17 amino acids long.

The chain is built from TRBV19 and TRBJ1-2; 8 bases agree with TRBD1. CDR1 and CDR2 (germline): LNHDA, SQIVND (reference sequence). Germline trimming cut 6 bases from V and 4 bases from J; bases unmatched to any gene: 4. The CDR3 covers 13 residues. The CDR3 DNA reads TGTGCCAGTAGGACAGGGGAGACCTATGGCTACACCTTC. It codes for CASRTGETYGYTF. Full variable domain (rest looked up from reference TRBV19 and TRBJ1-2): DGGITQSPKYLFRKEGQNVTLSCEQNLNHDAMYWYRQDPGQGLRLIYYSQIVNDFQKGDIAEGYSVSREKKESFPLTVTSAQKNPTAFYLCASRTGETYGYTFGSGTRLTVV.

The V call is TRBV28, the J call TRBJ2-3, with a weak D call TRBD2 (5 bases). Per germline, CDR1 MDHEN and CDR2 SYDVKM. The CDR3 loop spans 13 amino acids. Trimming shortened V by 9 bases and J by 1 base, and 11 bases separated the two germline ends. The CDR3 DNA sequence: TGTGCCAGATCCCGGCGGGGCACAGATACGCAGTATTTT. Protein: CARSRRGTDTQYF.

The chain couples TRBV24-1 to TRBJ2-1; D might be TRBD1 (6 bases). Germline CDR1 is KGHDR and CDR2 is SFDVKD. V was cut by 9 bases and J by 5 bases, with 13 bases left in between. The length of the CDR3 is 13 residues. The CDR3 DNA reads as TGTGCCACCCGAGGGGGAGCCCACAATGAGCAGTTCTTC. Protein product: CATRGGAHNEQFF.

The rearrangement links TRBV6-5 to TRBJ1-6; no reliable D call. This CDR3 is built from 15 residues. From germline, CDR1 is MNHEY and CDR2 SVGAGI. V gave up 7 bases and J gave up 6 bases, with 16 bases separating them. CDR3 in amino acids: CASTPWARTNSPLHF. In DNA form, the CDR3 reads TGTGCCAGCACCCCCTGGGCCCGAACTAATTCACCCCTCCACTTT.

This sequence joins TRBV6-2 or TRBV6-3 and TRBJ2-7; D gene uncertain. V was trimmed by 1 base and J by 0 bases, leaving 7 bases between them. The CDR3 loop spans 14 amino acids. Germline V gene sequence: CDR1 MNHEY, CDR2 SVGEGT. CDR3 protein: CASSYLSSSYEQYF. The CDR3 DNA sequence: TGTGCCAGCAGTTACTTGTCCAGCTCCTACGAGCAGTACTTC.

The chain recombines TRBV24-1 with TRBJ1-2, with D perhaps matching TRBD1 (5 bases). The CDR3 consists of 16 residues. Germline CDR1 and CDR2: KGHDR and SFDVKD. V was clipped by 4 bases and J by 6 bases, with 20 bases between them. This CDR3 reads CATSDPNSPGINGYTF. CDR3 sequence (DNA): TGTGCCACCAGTGACCCCAATTCGCCAGGGATAAATGGCTACACCTTC.

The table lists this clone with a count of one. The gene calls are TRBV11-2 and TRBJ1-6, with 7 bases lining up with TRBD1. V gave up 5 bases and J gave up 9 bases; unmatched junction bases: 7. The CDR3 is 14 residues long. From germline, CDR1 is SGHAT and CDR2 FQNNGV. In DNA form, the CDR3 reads TGTGCCAGCAGCGCGCCAGGGGGGGCTTCACCCCTCCACTTT. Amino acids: CASSAPGGASPLHF.

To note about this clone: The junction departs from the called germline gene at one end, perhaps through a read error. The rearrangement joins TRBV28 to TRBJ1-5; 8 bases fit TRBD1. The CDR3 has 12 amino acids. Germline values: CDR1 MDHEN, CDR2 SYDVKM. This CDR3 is CASSVSQGAGNF. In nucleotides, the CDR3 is TGTGCCAGCAGTGTCTCTCAGGGGGCGGGCAATTTT.

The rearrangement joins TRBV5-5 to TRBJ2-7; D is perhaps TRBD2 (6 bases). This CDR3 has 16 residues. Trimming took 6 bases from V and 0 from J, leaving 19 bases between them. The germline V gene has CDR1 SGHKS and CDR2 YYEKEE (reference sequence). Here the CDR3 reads CASTKDAGRNSYEQYF. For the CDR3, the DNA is TGTGCCAGCACAAAAGATGCGGGGCGGAACTCCTACGAGCAGTACTTC.

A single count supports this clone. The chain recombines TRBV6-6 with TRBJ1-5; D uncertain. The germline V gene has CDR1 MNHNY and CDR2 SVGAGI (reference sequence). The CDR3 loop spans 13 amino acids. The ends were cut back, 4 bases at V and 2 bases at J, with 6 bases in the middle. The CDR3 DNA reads TGTGCCAGCAGTTTGCAGGGCAATCAGCCCCAGCATTTT. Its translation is CASSLQGNQPQHF.

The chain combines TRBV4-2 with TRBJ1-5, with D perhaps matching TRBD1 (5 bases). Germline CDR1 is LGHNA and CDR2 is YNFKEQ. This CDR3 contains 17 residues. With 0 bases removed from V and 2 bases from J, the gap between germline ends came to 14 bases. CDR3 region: CASSQDLGVGGNQPQHF. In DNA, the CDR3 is TGTGCCAGCAGCCAAGATTTAGGGGTTGGGGGCAATCAGCCCCAGCATTTT.

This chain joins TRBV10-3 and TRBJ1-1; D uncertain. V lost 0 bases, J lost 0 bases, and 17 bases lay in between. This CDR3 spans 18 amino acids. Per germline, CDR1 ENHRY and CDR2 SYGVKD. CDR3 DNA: TGTGCCATCAGTGAGTCGAAGGGTGCTGTTTTTGTGAACACTGAAGCTTTCTTT. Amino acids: CAISESKGAVFVNTEAFF.

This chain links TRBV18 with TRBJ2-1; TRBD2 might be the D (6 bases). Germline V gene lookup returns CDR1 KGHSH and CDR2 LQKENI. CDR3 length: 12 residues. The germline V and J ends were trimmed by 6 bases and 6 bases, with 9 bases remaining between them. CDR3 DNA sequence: TGTGCCAGCTCGACTAGAGGCAATGAGCAGTTCTTC. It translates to CASSTRGNEQFF. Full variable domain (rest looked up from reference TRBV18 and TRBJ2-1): NAGVMQNPRHLVRRRGQEARLRCSPMKGHSHVYWYRQLPEEGLKFMVYLQKENIIDESGMPKERFSAEFPKEGPSILRIQQVVRGDSAAYFCASSTRGNEQFFGPGTRLTVL.

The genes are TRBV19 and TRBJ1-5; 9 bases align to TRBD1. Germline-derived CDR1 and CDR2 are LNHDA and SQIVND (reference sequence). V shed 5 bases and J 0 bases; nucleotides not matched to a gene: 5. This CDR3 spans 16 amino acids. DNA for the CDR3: TGTGCCAGTAGTGGACAGGGGAGTATTAGCAATCAGCCCCAGCATTTT. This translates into CASSGQGSISNQPQHF.

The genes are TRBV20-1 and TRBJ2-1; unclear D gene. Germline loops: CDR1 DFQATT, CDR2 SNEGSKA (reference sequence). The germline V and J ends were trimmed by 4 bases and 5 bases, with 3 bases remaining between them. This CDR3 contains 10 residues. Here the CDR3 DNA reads TGCAGTGCTAACCACAATGAGCAGTTCTTC. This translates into CSANHNEQFF.

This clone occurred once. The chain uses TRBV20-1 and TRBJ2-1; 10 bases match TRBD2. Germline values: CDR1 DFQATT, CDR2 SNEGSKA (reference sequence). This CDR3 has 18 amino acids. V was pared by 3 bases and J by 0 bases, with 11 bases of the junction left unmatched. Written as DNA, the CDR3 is TGCAGTGCTAGTTCGCCTAGCGGGGGCCCAAGCTCCTACAATGAGCAGTTCTTC. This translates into CSASSPSGGPSSYNEQFF.

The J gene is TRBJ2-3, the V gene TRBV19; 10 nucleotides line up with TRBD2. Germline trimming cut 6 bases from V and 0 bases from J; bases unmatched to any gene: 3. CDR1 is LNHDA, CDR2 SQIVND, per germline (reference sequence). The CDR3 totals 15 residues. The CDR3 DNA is TGTGCCAGTAGGCTAGCGGGAGTTAGCACAGATACGCAGTATTTT. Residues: CASRLAGVSTDTQYF.

The CDR3 nucleotides are TGTGCCACCAGTCACTCTGGAAACACCATATATTTT. As protein: CATSHSGNTIYF. The chain joins TRBV15 to TRBJ1-3; D is unresolved. The CDR3 runs 12 residues. Germline V lookup: CDR1 LNHNV, CDR2 YYDKDF (reference sequence). Trimming took 6 bases from V and 0 from J, leaving 3 bases between them. Based on the CDR3 plus reference TRBV15 and TRBJ1-3, the full variable domain is DAMVIQNPRYQVTQFGKPVTLSCSQTLNHNVMYWYQQKSSQAPKLLFHYYDKDFNNEADTPDNFQSRRPNTSFCFLDIRSPGLGDTAMYLCATSHSGNTIYFGEGSWLTVV.

The CDR3 is CASSLSVSTIKETQYF. The CDR3 region has the DNA TGTGCCAGCAGTTTATCGGTCAGCACTATCAAAGAGACCCAGTACTTC. The chain combines TRBV27 with TRBJ2-5; D gene ambiguous. CDR1 MNHEY and CDR2 SMNVEV come from the germline V gene (reference sequence). The CDR3 covers 16 residues. Trimming shortened V by 0 bases and J by 3 bases, and 14 bases separated the two germline ends.

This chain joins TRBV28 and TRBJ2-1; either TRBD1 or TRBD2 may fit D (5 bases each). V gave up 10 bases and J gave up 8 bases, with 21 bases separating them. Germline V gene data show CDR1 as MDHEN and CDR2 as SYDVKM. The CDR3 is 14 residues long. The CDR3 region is CATQYGAFPHEQFF. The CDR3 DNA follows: TGTGCCACCCAATACGGGGCCTTCCCCCATGAGCAGTTCTTC.

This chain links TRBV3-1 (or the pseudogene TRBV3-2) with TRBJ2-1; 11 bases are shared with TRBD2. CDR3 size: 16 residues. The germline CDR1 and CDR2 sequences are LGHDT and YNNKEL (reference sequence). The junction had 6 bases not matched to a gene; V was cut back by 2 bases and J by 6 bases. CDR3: CASSQLLAGVFNEQFF. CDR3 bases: TGTGCCAGCAGCCAATTACTAGCGGGAGTATTCAATGAGCAGTTCTTC.